One sample yielded the 17 T cell receptor beta chains listed below, sequenced in a study of CD8+ T cells in alopecia areata (dated by TCRdb to 2016 to 2019). Libraries were built with the immunoSEQ multiplex PCR assay. RNA was extracted from all samples and reverse transcribed into cDNA, which served as template for TCR sequencing. Entries here come from immuneACCESS through TCRdb and include only in-frame sequences with V and J called. Some clones fail to appear in such tables; in the studies checked, an unresolved V gene covers under half of the shortfall, and the cause of the remainder is unknown. A total of about 42,000 clones appear in this sample, roughly 92% of them only once. The top ten clonotypes cover approximately 19% of the sample. The sample's time point label, decoded: about 25 weeks on oral tofacitinib. The treatment or condition tag for this specimen amounts to: oral pan-JAK inhibitor, 5-10 mg twice daily.

Material: CD8+ T cells sorted from blood, obtained at week 24, from a patient treated with tofacitinib. Receptors were obtained from a human donor with alopecia areata.

The V call is TRBV27, the J call TRBJ2-2; the D gene could be TRBD1 or TRBD2 (5 bases each). The CDR3 is 13 residues long. Germline CDR1 and CDR2: MNHEY and SMNVEV (reference sequence). Between the trimmed V and J ends, which lost 3 bases and 10 bases, there was a span of 12 bases. The DNA for the CDR3 is TGTGCCAGCAGTTTGGGACGCGCTATGGAGCTGTTTTTT. Residues: CASSLGRAMELFF.

This clone has a single count. The chain links TRBV29-1 to TRBJ1-1, with D possibly being TRBD1 (5 bases). Trimming left V 4 bases short and J 5 bases short, with 11 bases between. CDR3 length: 12 residues. Per germline, CDR1 SQVTM and CDR2 ANQGSEA. The CDR3 nucleotides read TGCAGCGTTGGGGACGGGAAGACTGAAGCTTTCTTT. Protein sequence: CSVGDGKTEAFF.

This clone was counted a few times. The chain links TRBV6-4 to TRBJ2-3; no reliable D call. Germline V gives CDR1 MRHNA, CDR2 SNTAGT. Trimming took off 4 bases at V and 2 bases at J, with 7 bases between the two ends. The CDR3 length is 13 residues. DNA for the CDR3: TGTGCCAGCAGTGTCAAGGACACAGATACGCAGTATTTT. This encodes CASSVKDTDTQYF.

The rearrangement uses TRBV9 and TRBJ2-7; D unclear. TRBJ2-5 explains the end of the DNA better; the J call may be wrong. Germline V lookup: CDR1 SGDLS, CDR2 YYNGEE. The CDR3 spans 15 residues. Here the CDR3 reads CASSVGALEQETQYF. DNA of the CDR3: TGTGCCAGCAGCGTAGGGGCACTTGAACAAGAGACCCAGTACTTC.

This chain uses TRBV7-6 with TRBJ2-5, with D possibly being TRBD1 (6 bases). Germline values: CDR1 SGHVS, CDR2 FNYEAQ. V was shortened by 1 base and J by 2 bases, with 14 bases between the two germline ends. This CDR3 has 16 amino acids. CDR3 sequence reads: CASSLVSGAFQETQYF. CDR3 coding DNA: TGTGCCAGCAGCTTAGTGTCAGGGGCCTTTCAAGAGACCCAGTACTTC.

As DNA, the CDR3 is TGTGCCAGCAGGGCTAGCGGGGGGGATACGCAGTATTTT. This codes for CASRASGGDTQYF. The V gene is TRBV7-2, the J gene TRBJ2-3; TRBD2 matches 11 bases. V lost 6 bases, J lost 6 bases, and 2 bases stayed unmatched. Germline V gene sequence: CDR1 SGHTA, CDR2 FQGNSA. The CDR3 contains 13 residues.

The chain uses TRBV29-1 and TRBJ2-1, with TRBD1 identical over 8 bases. J was trimmed by 8 bases and V by 7 bases; bases with no gene match: 7. CDR3 size: 12 residues. The V gene's germline CDR1 is SQVTM and CDR2 ANQGSEA. The CDR3 coding sequence is TGCAGCGCCTGGGCACAGGGGGATGAGCAGTTCTTC. Its translation: CSAWAQGDEQFF.

The chain carries TRBV6-5 and TRBJ2-7, with a tentative D call TRBD2 (6 bases). The CDR3 extends over 12 amino acids. V was cut by 6 bases and J by 6 bases, with 12 bases left in between. Germline CDR1 MNHEY, CDR2 SVGAGI. The CDR3 region has the DNA TGTGCCAGCAGGCACGGGACTGGCGAGCAGTACTTC. Translating it yields CASRHGTGEQYF.

This rearrangement joins TRBV27 to TRBJ2-1, with 7 bases fitting TRBD1. Trimming at V came to 3 bases and at J to 8 bases, leaving 10 bases not matched to a gene. The CDR3 sequence is 15 residues long. CDR1 MNHEY and CDR2 SMNVEV come from the germline V gene (reference sequence). The CDR3 nucleotides read TGTGCCAGCAGTTTGAACGCGGACAGGATTTATGAGCAGTTCTTC. This encodes CASSLNADRIYEQFF.

The chain employs TRBV4-1 and TRBJ2-3; 8 bases fit TRBD1. Germline V gene data show CDR1 as MGHRA and CDR2 as YSYEKL. V lost 2 bases and J lost 6; bases outside the gene matches: 10. The CDR3 is made up of 16 amino acids. The CDR3 protein is CASSQPWTGYTDTQYF. The CDR3 DNA reads as TGCGCCAGCAGCCAACCCTGGACAGGGTACACGGATACGCAGTATTTT.

The CDR3 loop reads CASPRGTDTQYF. The CDR3, as DNA: TGTGCCAGCCCCCGGGGCACAGATACGCAGTATTTT. V usage is TRBV19 and J usage is TRBJ2-3; D remains unclear. The CDR3 consists of 12 residues. Per the germline V gene, CDR1 is LNHDA and CDR2 is SQIVND (reference sequence). V was pared by 9 bases and J by 1 base, with 8 bases between.

This chain connects TRBV7-6 to TRBJ2-5; D might be TRBD1 or TRBD2, each matching 5 bases. There are 15 residues in the CDR3. The ends were cut back, 0 bases at V and 1 base at J, with 9 bases in the middle. Germline V CDR1 and CDR2: SGHVS, FNYEAQ. This CDR3 reads CASSLAGAAQETQYF. CDR3 nucleotide sequence: TGTGCCAGCAGCTTAGCCGGGGCAGCCCAAGAGACCCAGTACTTC.

The chain employs TRBV7-9 and TRBJ2-3, with no clear D. With 5 bases removed from V and 0 bases from J, the gap between germline ends came to 6 bases. Germline V gene sequence: CDR1 SEHNR, CDR2 FQNEAQ (reference sequence). This CDR3 comprises 13 residues. CDR3 nucleotide sequence: TGTGCCAGCAGCCCGACTAGCACAGATACGCAGTATTTT. Translation gives CASSPTSTDTQYF.

The chain is built from TRBV30 and TRBJ1-4; unclear D gene. Per germline, CDR1 GTSNPN and CDR2 SVGIG (reference sequence). Trimming removed 1 base at V and 8 bases at J, with 14 bases between. The CDR3 loop spans 14 amino acids. The chain's CDR3 is CAWSDAYGKEKLFF. CDR3 nucleotides: TGTGCCTGGAGTGACGCCTACGGGAAGGAAAAACTGTTTTTT. Variable domain in full (rest from reference TRBV30 and TRBJ1-4): SQTIHQWPATLVQPVGSPLSLECTVEGTSNPNLYWYRQAAGRGLQLLFYSVGIGQISSEVPQNLSASRPQDRQFILSSKKLLLSDSGFYLCAWSDAYGKEKLFFGSGTQLSVL.

The chain has TRBV2 and TRBJ2-4; D is undetermined. Per the germline V gene, CDR1 is SNHLY and CDR2 is FYNNEI. CDR3 length equals 12 residues. Trimming removed 7 bases at V and 3 bases at J, with 7 bases between. The CDR3 loop is CASITVKNIQYF. CDR3 bases: TGTGCCAGCATTACAGTCAAAAACATTCAGTACTTC.

This clone was detected a few times. The chain uses TRBV29-1 and TRBJ2-7; maybe TRBD1 (6 bases). Per germline, CDR1 SQVTM and CDR2 ANQGSEA. Trimming removed 0 bases from V and 3 bases from J, with 15 bases in between. The CDR3 totals 15 residues. This CDR3 reads CSVEELGTNYYEQYF. The CDR3 coding sequence is TGCAGCGTTGAAGAGCTTGGGACAAACTACTACGAGCAGTACTTC.

This clone was observed a few times. The chain recombines TRBV29-1 with TRBJ2-7; no definite D call. Germline V lookup: CDR1 SQVTM, CDR2 ANQGSEA. This CDR3 is 14 amino acids long. V lost 1 base, J lost 2 bases, and 12 bases lay in between. The CDR3 DNA reads TGCAGCGTTGAAGGGGTAGGCGGACCCTACGAGCAGTACTTC. Translating it yields CSVEGVGGPYEQYF.